This paragraph reports one TCR beta chain. Profiling relied on immunoSEQ multiplex PCR, and the TCRdb table lists in-frame clones only, not all of them. The table shows about 72,000 clones, with 70% to 90% occurring only once. This sample is part of a study of blood T cell repertoires in COVID-19. The sample taken for sequencing was peripheral blood. The sequence derives from a man between 65 and 85 years old with active or convalescent COVID-19.

Here the CDR3 reads CASSLRAGVENEQFF. CDR3 in DNA: TGTGCCAGCAGCTTACGAGCGGGAGTAGAGAATGAGCAGTTCTTC. This sequence joins TRBV7-3 and TRBJ2-1; 8 bases match TRBD2. Germline-derived CDR1 and CDR2 are SGHTA and FQGTGA. Trimming took 2 bases from V and 7 from J; bases not matched to a gene: 7. The CDR3 contains 15 residues.